This TCR beta chain derives from a study of early T cells in non-severe SARS-CoV-2 infection. This clonotype was counted many times. From the 5' RACE reads, TCRdb called clonotypes with MiXCR, one entry per CDR3 protein. This table holds 40,000 to 55,000 distinct CDR3 sequences, around 10% found once. Sequencing was performed on whole blood. The TCR comes from an adult who was a healthcare worker with PCR-confirmed SARS-CoV-2 infection or an uninfected control (not recorded which).

The chain's CDR3 is CASSQYIRGVRTSTDTQYF. DNA of the CDR3: TGTGCCAGCAGCCAATACATTCGGGGCGTTCGTACTAGCACAGATACGCAGTATTTT. This sequence joins TRBV14 and TRBJ2-3; D may correspond to TRBD1 or TRBD2 (5 bases each). In germline, CDR1 is SGHDN, CDR2 FVKESK. The CDR3 has 19 residues. With 2 bases removed from V and 0 bases from J, the gap between germline ends came to 21 bases.